This TCR beta chain was observed in a study of T cell responses to AZD1222 COVID-19 vaccine. Points from the study as a whole: Mapped onto spike, vaccine-associated CD4 TCRs spanned it and were dominant at 160-218 and 743-854.

The data were produced by immunoSEQ multiplex PCR, yet TCRdb's version contains in-frame clones alone and is incomplete. The data hold roughly 200,000 clones, with 85% to 95% observed a single time. To note about this clone: The antigen remains undetermined.

CDR1 and CDR2 from the germline V gene are LGHDT and YNNKEL (reference sequence). This CDR3 has 15 residues. V shed 4 bases, J shed 7 bases, and the junction held 10 bases outside the gene matches. V is TRBV3-1 (or the pseudogene TRBV3-2) and J is TRBJ2-1, with 7 positions matching TRBD2. This TCR derives from an adult who received the MenACWY meningococcal vaccine as a control. The sample was peripheral blood, taken 28 days after the second dose of the MenACWY control vaccine. The CDR3 nucleotides are TGTGCCAGCAGCCCCCCTACGGGAGGTAGGAATGAGCAGTTCTTC. Protein sequence: CASSPPTGGRNEQFF.